A selection of T cell receptor beta chains follows, all from one sample in a study of T cells in Graves' hyperthyroidism and ophthalmopathy. TCRdb reprocessed the multiplex PCR reads via MiXCR and lists one record per CDR3 protein. The sample consists of 300,000 to 400,000 distinct CDR3 sequences, around 14% of them appearing once. Sequenced input: blood. All receptors come from a woman in her twenties or thirties with Graves' hyperthyroidism. CDR3s include the opening cysteine and the closing phenylalanine or tryptophan. The D gene is left open where the match is weak. For some rows the clone size is stated as once, few or many, or as a class when expanded; others skip it.

>TRBJ2-6|.|many|TRBV2
TGTGCCAGCATTTGGGGCTCGGGGCTTGGGGCCAACGTCCTGACTTTC
CASIWGSGLGANVLTF
>TRBJ2-5|.|.|TRBV7-7
TGTGCTAGCAGTCTGGCCGTGGGGGAGACCCAGTACTTC
CASSLAVGETQYF
>TRBJ2-3|TRBD2|few|TRBV20-1
TGCAGTGCTAGAGATTCTCGCGGGAGGGGCACAGATACGCAGTATTTT
CSARDSRGRGTDTQYF
>TRBJ2-1|TRBD1|.|TRBV7-9
TGTGCCAGCAGCTTAGCCAGGGGGCGGTTAGATTTCGAACAGTTCTTC
CASSLARGRLDFEQFF
>TRBJ2-2|TRBD2|many|TRBV2
TGTGCCAGCAGGCCCACTAGCGGGAAGGGCACCGGGGAGCTGTTTTTT
CASRPTSGKGTGELFF
>TRBJ2-1|TRBD2|many|TRBV5-1
TGCGCCAGCACCGGGACTAGCGGGACTGAGCAGTTCTTC
CASTGTSGTEQFF
>TRBJ2-2|.|many|TRBV27
TGTGCCAGCAGTTTATCCCCGGGGACCGGGGAGCTGTTTTTT
CASSLSPGTGELFF
>TRBJ2-6|.|many|TRBV12-3/TRBV12-4
TGTGCCAGCAGTTTTTATGGCTCTGGGGCCAACGTCCTGACTTTC
CASSFYGSGANVLTF
>TRBJ1-2|.|few|TRBV27
TGTGCCAGCAGTTTAGTAGCGGAGAAAAGAGACGGCTACACCTTC
CASSLVAEKRDGYTF
>TRBJ2-2|.|.|TRBV3-1
TGTGCCAGCAGCCAACAGGGGTACACCGGGGAGCTGTTTTTT
CASSQQGYTGELFF
>TRBJ2-1|.|few|TRBV20-1
TGCAGTGCTAGATTGGCTAGCGTCGTATACAATGAGCAGTTCTTC
CSARLASVVYNEQFF
>TRBJ1-1|.|many|TRBV3-1
TGTGCCAGCAGCCAAGAAGTGGGACCTAACGTCGTGAACACTGAAGCTTTCTTT
CASSQEVGPNVVNTEAFF
>TRBJ2-1|TRBD2|few|TRBV28
TGTGCCAGCAGTTTATGGCCAGGTAGCGGGAGGGCGTACAATGAGCAGTTCTTC
CASSLWPGSGRAYNEQFF
>TRBJ1-2|TRBD1|few|TRBV7-2
TGTGCCAGCGCACGCCCGGGACAGAAAGGCACCTTC
CASARPGQKGTF
>TRBJ1-5|TRBD1|many|TRBV27
TGTGCCAGCAGGACGACAGGGAATAGCAATCAGCCCCAGCATTTT
CASRTTGNSNQPQHF
>TRBJ2-5|TRBD2|few|TRBV6-1
TGTGCCAGCATGGGGGGGACTAGCGGGAAAGAGACCCAGTACTTC
CASMGGTSGKETQYF